This TCR beta chain was sequenced in a study of blood T cell repertoires in COVID-19 (dated by TCRdb to about 2020). Describing the broader study: Collaborator samples came from the United States, Italy and Spain and covered acute and convalescent phases of COVID-19. The prospective study material was composed of cDNA or gDNA derived from T cells, B-cell-depleted T cells, or PBMCs. Subjects who had been exposed to COVID-19, were actively infected with it, or had recovered from it provided the deeply sampled blood TCRbeta repertoires that made up the dataset. A freely available public database, intended as a resource for researchers studying the immune response to SARS-CoV-2, is where the repertoires were released. Samples came from the ongoing ImmuneRACE study (first 160 participants) plus 1,254 subjects from 6 global collaborators. A de-identified subject ID, COVID-19 status, age in years and sex were almost always included in the sample metadata. Where HLA class I and class II types were available, the types were taken from metadata supplied by the sample provider, not from assay-based typing. The investigation overall reported the following: Clinical and demographic metadata were provided uncurated, with the amount varying by source and participant.

V is reduced by 5 bases and J by 7 bases, leaving a spacing of 14 bases between them. Taken from cysteine to phenylalanine, the CDR3 has 13 residues. This entry keeps only the CDR3 DNA: 39 bases, framed from base 1. According to the germline V gene (reference sequence), CDR1 reads SEHNR and CDR2 reads FQNEAQ. The immunoSEQ Assay, a bias-controlled multiplex PCR, was used to amplify TCRbeta CDR3 regions from genomic DNA. In the authors' own workflow: The number of nucleated cells in each sample was estimated by amplification of reference gene primers within the assay. To quantify the absolute abundance of each unique TCRbeta CDR3 rearrangement, sequence reads were collapsed and filtered. For each sample, productive Simpson clonality was calculated as the square root of Simpson's diversity index over productive rearrangements. TCRdb re-hosts the immuneACCESS table, in-frame sequences only. Its copies lack some clones; in the studies checked, an unresolved V gene accounts for under half of them, and the cause for the rest is not known. V and J calls and clone size follow that table, whereas D and trimming were derived from the DNA. The sample yields about 81,000 clones; roughly 86% were counted once. Roughly 6.6% of the sample comes from the top ten.

Collaborating institutions collected whole blood in K2EDTA tubes following their own protocols. Collaborator samples were shipped for TCRbeta analysis as frozen whole blood, isolated PBMCs, or DNA extracted from either sample type. With regard to this clone: The antigen it binds to is not known. No base quality values were provided; no much bigger clone lies one nucleotide off.

The sequencing sample was made of peripheral blood. The chain links TRBV7-9 with TRBJ1-2, with TRBD1 as a weak D call on 5 bases. This TCR was sampled from a man in his sixties or seventies with acute or convalescent COVID-19. The CDR3 protein is CASSGTSGGGYTF. The bases are TGTGCCAGCAGCGGGACCAGCGGGGGTGGCTACACCTTC.